One TCR beta chain is described in this entry. The PCR had 60 Vbeta and 13 Jbeta primers. Repertoires were generated with immunoSEQ multiplex PCR, while TCRdb's copy carries only in-frame clones and drops some. The table shows about 140,000 clones, with just over 65% occurring only once. These data originate in a study of cytomegalovirus exposure and HLA in healthy donors. J was trimmed by 4 bases and V by 0 bases; bases with no gene match: 5. The CDR3 spans 17 residues. CDR1 is LGHNA, CDR2 YSLEER, per germline. Sequencing used PBMCs. The origin of this receptor is a woman in her sixties or seventies in good health and CMV-seronegative. The chain is built from TRBV4-3 and TRBJ2-2, with 10 nucleotides matching TRBD2. In DNA form, the CDR3 reads TGCGCCAGCAGCCAAGAGGCTAGCGGGAGAGGCACCGGGGAGCTGTTTTTT. As protein: CASSQEASGRGTGELFF.